The TCR beta chain described here comes from a study of graft-versus-host responses after intestinal transplantation. Study overall: Once they had received anti-thymocyte globulin induction, all recipients took tacrolimus and steroids for about 3 years.

Sequencing was performed with immunoSEQ multiplex PCR; in TCRdb, only in-frame clones are kept and a portion is missing. The table records tens of thousands of clones, roughly 90% of them present only once. Findings of the study overall: Subjects displaying graft-donor T cell macrochimerism possessed elevated graft-versus-host to host-versus-graft clonal ratios inside allografts. Levels of circulating GvH clones at their peak were associated with early post-transplant HvG declines. Recipient marrow held GvH clones, some first seen in ileum or blood.

This clone was seen a single time. Its antigen remains unknown. Germline CDR1 and CDR2: SGHTA and FQGTGA. V trimming: 5 bases; J trimming: 7 bases; junction bases outside the gene matches: 5. CDR3 length: 13 amino acids. The sample was unstimulated CD4+ T cells sorted from spleen or lymph node cells, taken before transplant. The TCR sequence derives from a human donor who was the organ donor for an intestinal transplant. J is TRBJ1-2 and V is TRBV7-3; 9 positions agree with TRBD1. CDR3 region: CASSRTGGVGYTF. CDR3 DNA: TGTGCCAGCAGCCGTACAGGGGGCGTTGGCTACACCTTC. The entire variable domain, with the rest obtained from reference TRBV7-3 and TRBJ1-2, is as follows: GAGVSQTPSNKVTEKGKYVELRCDPISGHTALYWYRQSLGQGPEFLIYFQGTGAADDSGLPNDRFFAVRPEGSVSTLKIQRTERGDSAVYLCASSRTGGVGYTFGSGTRLTVV.